This paragraph reports one T cell receptor (beta chain). This clonotype was observed a handful of times. Its specific antigen is unknown. Nothing much larger sits one base from this clone, and base qualities are not available. Profiling of TCR beta VDJ combinations and CDR3 sequences used genomic DNA as the template. An Illumina HiSeq 2000 was used for TCR repertoire sequencing. The source study handled its data this way. TRBV/TRBJ rearrangement plots, CDR3 size and DJ length profiles, and Simpson's diversity index were used to evaluate the repertoires. The most abundant DNA sequence in the deep sequencing data was defined as the immunodominant clone. CDR3 amino acid sequences were checked for sharing between subjects and were compared against published repertoires and the VDJdb database. TCRdb cleaned the public reads at Q25 with fastp, built clones with MiXCR and kept in-frame beta chains. Every distinct CDR3 protein forms one entry, paired with its most common genes and DNA. These V and J calls originate from TCRdb's pipeline instead of the authors' own analysis. This sample lists roughly 180,000 distinct CDR3 sequences; about 44% were detected once. Of the sample, approximately 13% is held by the ten largest clones.

This entry is derived from a study of CD8+CD57+ T cells in acquired aplastic anemia (dated by TCRdb to about 2018). Regarding the research as a whole: DNA extracted from sorted CD4+ and CD8+ cells had a mean of about 3 ug, with a range of roughly 0.17 to 27.4 ug. A CD8+CD57+ expansion meant a frequency higher than the mean frequency seen in healthy subjects. Study-wide findings and limitations: Between patients and healthy controls, no significant difference in CD8+ Simpson's diversity was found (P=0.060). Although some 28 CD8+ CDR3 sequences were shared by patients and controls, these sequences appeared highly expressed in patients and within the immunodominant clones of patients.

Expansion of CD8+CD57+ cells had been shown by flow cytometry in the patients chosen for sequencing. Every patient had a diagnosis of severe acquired aplastic anemia based on International Study of Aplastic Anemia and Agranulocytosis and Camitta criteria. No patient had received any therapy when blood was sampled. In this study, sorted CD4+ and CD8+ T cells from the blood of healthy subjects and of severe aplastic anemia patients had their TCR repertoires deep-sequenced. Patients were enrolled under clinicaltrials.gov protocols 00001620, 01623167, 00001397, 00071045, 00081523 and 00961064 in the USA. Ficoll-Paque density gradient centrifugation was used to isolate peripheral blood mononuclear cells. Before DNA extraction, CD4+ and CD8+ T cells were sorted with FACS or magnetic beads. This receptor was identified in a human donor with aplastic anemia. Sequencing was carried out using sorted CD4+, CD8+, or CD8+CD57+ T cells (not recorded which) from PBMCs.

CDR3 reads: CASSEEGQGYEQYF. The nucleotide sequence reads TGTGCCAGCAGTGAAGAGGGACAGGGCTACGAGCAGTACTTC. The V gene is TRBV25-1 and the J gene is TRBJ2-7, with 9 junctional bases fitting TRBD1. The CDR3 has 14 amino acids, counting the end cysteine and phenylalanine. Just CDR3 DNA is preserved here, 42 bases in frame from base 1. Germline trimming amounts to 2 bases on V and 3 bases on J, with 2 as the count of junction bases outside the gene matches. Based on the germline V gene, the CDR1 and CDR2 sequences are MGHDK and SYGVNS.